The entry below describes one TCR beta chain. In the original workflow: Amplified reference gene primers provided the basis for estimating nucleated cell counts. The data were produced by immunoSEQ multiplex PCR, yet TCRdb's version contains in-frame clones alone and is incomplete. V, J and clone size were drawn from that table, and D and trimming were deduced from the DNA. The sample lists around 250,000 clones; over 75% were seen once. Seattle's enrolled individuals joined amid active infection and were then monitored longitudinally. Germline CDR1 and CDR2: SGHNT and YYREEE (reference sequence). After removal of 0 bases from V and 5 bases from J, the junction contained 11 bases not matched to a gene. CDR3 length: 18 amino acids. This record comes from a study of blood T cell repertoires in COVID-19. Study-level information: The United States, Italy and Spain provided the acute and convalescent COVID-19 samples. PBMCs, B-cell-depleted T cells, or T cells were the source of the cDNA or gDNA that made up the material.

The source of this sequence is a woman in her 70s with COVID-19, enrolled during active disease. Sequencing used peripheral blood. The V call is TRBV5-4, the J call TRBJ2-5; 12 nucleotides agree with TRBD2. The CDR3 DNA reads as TGTGCCAGCAGCTTGGTTGGCTCTAGCGGGAGGGCCGGGGAGACCCAGTACTTC. Amino acid sequence: CASSLVGSSGRAGETQYF.